Below, 25 T cell receptor beta chains from the same sample are listed, as sequenced in a study of cytomegalovirus exposure and HLA in healthy donors. 60 Vbeta and 13 Jbeta primers were used in PCR. Repertoires were generated with immunoSEQ multiplex PCR, while TCRdb's copy carries only in-frame clones and drops some. The top ten hold about 1.5% of the sample, which has 200,000 to 250,000 clones, roughly 84% seen once. The sequencing input was PBMCs. These receptors were collected from a man in his forties or fifties in good health and CMV-seronegative.

The rearrangement links TRBV5-1 to TRBJ1-2; 8 bases are shared with TRBD1. CDR1 is SGHRS, CDR2 YFSETQ, per germline. This CDR3 has 14 residues. The J segment lost 4 bases and the V segment lost 0 bases, leaving 2 bases of the junction unmatched. CDR3 protein: CASSLAGTGYGYTF. CDR3 sequence (DNA): TGCGCCAGCAGCTTGGCGGGGACAGGCTATGGCTACACCTTC.

In this sample, this clone turned up a few times. The rearrangement joins TRBV7-3 to TRBJ2-1; D possibly corresponds to TRBD1 (6 bases). Per germline, CDR1 SGHTA and CDR2 FQGTGA. The CDR3 is 14 residues long. Trimming stripped 4 bases from V and 0 bases from J, with 7 bases between. The CDR3 reads CASSSRGSYNEQFF. The CDR3 nucleotides are TGTGCCAGCAGCTCCAGGGGCTCCTACAATGAGCAGTTCTTC.

This clone was observed once. V is TRBV28 and J is TRBJ1-5; no clear D gene. Germline V gene lookup returns CDR1 MDHEN and CDR2 SYDVKM. Trimming removed 2 bases from V and 4 bases from J, with 6 bases in between. There are 13 residues in the CDR3. The DNA of the CDR3 is TGTGCCAGCAGTTTAGCGGGGAATCAGCCCCAGCATTTT. Translated: CASSLAGNQPQHF.

The J gene is TRBJ2-5, the V gene TRBV27; D is perhaps TRBD2 (7 bases). Germline V gene data show CDR1 as MNHEY and CDR2 as SMNVEV (reference sequence). Trimming removed 4 bases from V and 4 bases from J, with 22 bases in between. The CDR3 length is 17 residues. The CDR3 is CASSSLLQRGGLETQYF. The DNA of the CDR3 is TGTGCCAGCAGTTCCCTACTCCAGAGGGGGGGATTAGAGACCCAGTACTTC.

This clone showed up just a few times. The genes are TRBV5-6 and TRBJ2-4; D may be TRBD2 (6 bases). Per the germline V gene, CDR1 is SGHDT and CDR2 is YYEEEE. V shed 0 bases and J shed 1 base, with 11 bases lying between them. This CDR3 has 16 amino acids. CDR3 amino acids: CASSLGRDWAKNIQYF. The CDR3 DNA sequence: TGTGCCAGCAGCTTGGGCCGGGACTGGGCCAAAAACATTCAGTACTTC.

This chain connects TRBV11-2 to TRBJ1-1; possible D gene TRBD1, 5 bases. The germline V gene has CDR1 SGHAT and CDR2 FQNNGV. The CDR3 has 15 residues. Trimming shortened V by 3 bases and J by 0 bases, and 11 bases separated the two germline ends. The CDR3 protein is CASSFRAAMNTEAFF. As DNA, the CDR3 is TGTGCCAGCAGCTTCAGGGCAGCTATGAACACTGAAGCTTTCTTT.

The chain's CDR3 is CASSLVAGAVDTQYF. DNA of the CDR3: TGCGCCAGCAGCTTGGTTGCGGGAGCAGTAGATACGCAGTATTTT. The V call is TRBV5-1, the J call TRBJ2-3; the match to TRBD2 covers 7 bases. CDR3 length: 15 amino acids. CDR1 SGHRS and CDR2 YFSETQ come from the germline V gene. V dropped 0 bases and J dropped 5; count of bases not matched to a gene: 6.

The V and J genes are TRBV7-2 and TRBJ2-7, with 10 positions matching TRBD1. CDR1 and CDR2 (germline): SGHTA, FQGNSA. Trimming took 3 bases from V and 2 from J; bases not matched to a gene: 4. There are 15 residues in the CDR3. The chain's CDR3 is CASSFRQGATYEQYF. CDR3 nucleotides: TGTGCCAGCAGCTTTAGACAGGGGGCCACCTACGAGCAGTACTTC.

Regarding this clone: One end of the junction does not line up with germline, which may come from a read error. The V gene is TRBV7-7, the J gene TRBJ2-1; no clear D. Germline V gene sequence: CDR1 SSHAT, CDR2 FNYEAQ (reference sequence). This CDR3 has 13 amino acids. CDR3 nucleotide sequence: TGTGCTAGCAGCTTAGGTCGGGTAAATGAGCAGTTCTTC. Translated: CASSLGRVNEQFF.

The rearrangement joins TRBV28 to TRBJ1-5; the match to TRBD1 covers 8 bases. V lost 5 bases to trimming and J lost 3 bases; unmatched junction nucleotides: 6. Germline V gene sequence: CDR1 MDHEN, CDR2 SYDVKM. The CDR3 covers 15 residues. CDR3 residues: CASSTPGQVNQPQHF. The DNA for the CDR3 is TGTGCCAGCAGTACACCGGGACAGGTCAATCAGCCCCAGCATTTT.

A single count supports this clone. Here the CDR3 DNA reads TGTGCCAGCAGTCCTAGCGGGAGAGGCGGCACAGATACGCAGTATTTT. Its protein product is CASSPSGRGGTDTQYF. V usage is TRBV27 and J usage is TRBJ2-3; 10 bases map to TRBD2. Per the germline V gene, CDR1 is MNHEY and CDR2 is SMNVEV (reference sequence). With 5 bases clipped from V and 1 base from J, the junction kept 6 bases outside the gene matches. The CDR3 has 16 residues.

Turning to this clone: Sequence at one end of the junction differs from germline and may be a read error. The chain has TRBV30 and TRBJ2-1; TRBD1 matches 10 bases. CDR1 and CDR2 (germline): GTSNPN, SVGIG (reference sequence). This CDR3 has 14 residues. For the CDR3, the DNA is TGTGCCCGGACAGGGGGGAGCTCCTACAATGAGCAGCTCTTC. Its protein product is CARTGGSSYNEQLF.

The chain carries TRBV7-8 and TRBJ1-1; D may be TRBD1 (5 bases). CDR1 and CDR2 (germline): SGHVS, FQNEAQ. This CDR3 comprises 12 residues. Trimming pared 7 bases from V and 4 bases from J, leaving 10 bases between. The CDR3 here is CASTPGGTEAFF. The CDR3 nucleotides are TGTGCCAGCACTCCGGGGGGCACTGAAGCTTTCTTT. Full variable domain (missing parts from reference TRBV7-8 and TRBJ1-1): GAGVSQSPRYKVAKRGQDVALRCDPISGHVSLFWYQQALGQGPEFLTYFQNEAQLDKSGLPSDRFFAERPEGSVSTLKIQRTQQEDSAVYLCASTPGGTEAFFGQGTRLTVV.

The chain has TRBV30 and TRBJ2-1; possibly TRBD1 for D (6 bases). The CDR3 totals 13 residues. Germline V CDR1 and CDR2: GTSNPN, SVGIG (reference sequence). V was cut by 1 base and J by 6 bases, with 10 bases left in between. Here the CDR3 DNA reads TGTGCCTGGAGTGAACAGGGACCCAATGAGCAGTTCTTC. Its protein is CAWSEQGPNEQFF.

The chain carries TRBV7-6 and TRBJ2-7; TRBD1 is a possible D gene (6 bases). This CDR3 comprises 13 residues. V lost 3 bases, J lost 0 bases, and 6 bases lay in between. Germline V gene lookup returns CDR1 SGHVS and CDR2 FNYEAQ. CDR3 loop: CASSLDSSYEQYF. For the CDR3, the DNA is TGTGCCAGCAGCTTGGACAGCTCCTACGAGCAGTACTTC.

J is TRBJ2-1 and V is TRBV19; 7 bases match TRBD2. Looked up from germline, CDR1 is LNHDA and CDR2 is SQIVND (reference sequence). The CDR3 totals 13 residues. The V and J ends lost 1 base and 8 bases, in that order; junction bases with no gene match: 2. The CDR3, as DNA: TGTGCCAGTAGTATAGCGGGGGGAGATGAGCAGTTCTTC. Its protein is CASSIAGGDEQFF.

The chain carries TRBV2 and TRBJ2-7, with D tentatively TRBD1 (5 bases). The CDR3 is 13 residues long. Germline lookup yields CDR1 SNHLY and CDR2 FYNNEI. The ends were cut back, 9 bases at V and 0 bases at J, with 12 bases in the middle. CDR3 sequence (DNA): TGTGCCAGACCGACAGAGCCCTCCTACGAGCAGTACTTC. Protein: CARPTEPSYEQYF.

The chain links TRBV6-6 to TRBJ1-5; TRBD1 aligns across 8 bases. CDR3 length equals 15 residues. The J segment lost 2 bases and the V segment lost 6 bases, leaving 6 bases of the junction unmatched. The germline gives CDR1 MNHNY, CDR2 SVGAGI (reference sequence). CDR3 DNA sequence: TGTGCCAGCAGGGATCCGGGACAGGGCAATCAGCCCCAGCATTTT. This encodes CASRDPGQGNQPQHF.

This chain connects TRBV28 to TRBJ2-7, with 12 bases lining up with TRBD2. This CDR3 contains 16 residues. The germline V gene encodes CDR1 MDHEN and CDR2 SYDVKM. V shed 4 bases and J 7 bases; nucleotides not matched to a gene: 11. CDR3 residues: CASSSPLAGGPAEQYF. Written as DNA, the CDR3 is TGTGCCAGCAGTTCCCCACTAGCGGGAGGCCCGGCGGAGCAGTACTTC. Using reference TRBV28 and TRBJ2-7 for the parts outside the CDR3, the full variable domain is DVKVTQSSRYLVKRTGEKVFLECVQDMDHENMFWYRQDPGLGLRLIYFSYDVKMKEKGDIPEGYSVSREKKERFSLILESASTNQTSMYLCASSSPLAGGPAEQYFGPGTRLTVT.

The chain links TRBV7-9 to TRBJ1-2; maybe TRBD1 (5 bases). The CDR3 is made up of 13 amino acids. Germline CDR1 is SEHNR and CDR2 is FQNEAQ (reference sequence). V was shortened by 10 bases and J by 8 bases, with 20 bases between the two germline ends. The CDR3 region has the DNA TGTGCCACCAAGAGTAATCAGGGAAAAGGCTACACCTTC. Its protein is CATKSNQGKGYTF.

On this clone: In the same sample, other DNA sequences code for this CDR3. The chain combines TRBV5-1 with TRBJ1-2; possibly TRBD1 for D (6 bases). The CDR3 extends over 12 amino acids. The V gene lost 2 bases and the J gene lost 6 bases, with 8 bases spanning the gap. Germline CDR1 reads SGHRS; CDR2 reads YFSETQ. The CDR3 nucleotides read TGCGCCAGCAGCTTACAGGGAGATGGCTACACCTTC. It yields the protein CASSLQGDGYTF.

This sequence joins TRBV5-5 and TRBJ1-5, with TRBD1 matching 9 bases. Trimming took 0 bases from V and 9 from J; bases not matched to a gene: 4. CDR3 length equals 14 residues. Germline CDR1 SGHKS, CDR2 YYEKEE (reference sequence). The CDR3, as DNA: TGTGCCAGCAGCTTGGAGGGACAGGGCAGGCCCCAGCATTTT. This gives the protein CASSLEGQGRPQHF.

The chain employs TRBV5-4 and TRBJ2-1; TRBD2 aligns across 8 bases. The ends lost 0 bases at V and 5 bases at J; junction bases unmatched: 7. CDR1 is SGHNT, CDR2 YYREEE, per germline (reference sequence). This CDR3 region has 16 residues. The CDR3 DNA follows: TGTGCCAGCAGCTTGGGGGTGAGCGGGGGACACAATGAGCAGTTCTTC. Translating gives CASSLGVSGGHNEQFF.

The V gene is TRBV2, the J gene TRBJ1-1; a weak D match, TRBD1 (6 bases). Germline V gene data show CDR1 as SNHLY and CDR2 as FYNNEI. This CDR3 has 14 amino acids. V gave up 6 bases and J gave up 1 base, with 12 bases separating them. CDR3 residues: CASRSQGQNTEAFF. CDR3 in DNA: TGTGCCAGCAGATCACAGGGCCAGAACACTGAAGCTTTCTTT.

In this sample, this clone turned up once. This chain links TRBV10-3 with TRBJ2-7; D gene ambiguous. Deletions cut 0 bases from V and 5 bases from J, with 5 bases between. The length of the CDR3 is 12 residues. In germline, CDR1 is ENHRY, CDR2 SYGVKD. Here the CDR3 reads CAISESRNEQYF. DNA of the CDR3: TGTGCCATCAGTGAGTCGAGAAACGAGCAGTACTTC.